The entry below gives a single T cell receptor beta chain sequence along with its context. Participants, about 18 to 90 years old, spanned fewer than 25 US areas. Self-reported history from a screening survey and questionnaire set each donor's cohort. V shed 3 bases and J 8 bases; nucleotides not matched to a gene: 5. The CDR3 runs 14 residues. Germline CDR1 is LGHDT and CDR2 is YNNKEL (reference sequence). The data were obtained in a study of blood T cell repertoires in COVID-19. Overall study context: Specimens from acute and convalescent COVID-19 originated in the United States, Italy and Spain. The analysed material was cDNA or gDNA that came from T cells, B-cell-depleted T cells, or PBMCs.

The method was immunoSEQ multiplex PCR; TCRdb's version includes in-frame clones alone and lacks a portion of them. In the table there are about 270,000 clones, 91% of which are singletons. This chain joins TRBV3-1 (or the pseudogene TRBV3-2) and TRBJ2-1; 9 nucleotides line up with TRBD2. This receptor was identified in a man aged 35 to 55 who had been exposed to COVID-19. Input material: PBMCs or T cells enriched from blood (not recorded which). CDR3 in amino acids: CASSHPGLADEQFF. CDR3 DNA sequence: TGTGCCAGCAGCCACCCGGGACTAGCAGATGAGCAGTTCTTC.